Listed below are T cell receptor beta chains from one sample, sequenced in a study of shared T cell receptors in the human thymus. TCRdb's copy holds only in-frame clones and misses some; the assay was immunoSEQ multiplex PCR. The sample contains about 660,000 clones, roughly 90% of which appear only once. Separately, the same data were catalogued under a study of human thymus T cells.

Source material: thymocytes. All receptors derive from a boy under two years old with a congenital heart defect. CDR3s include the opening cysteine and the closing phenylalanine or tryptophan. A D gene is named only where the DNA matches it firmly. Part of the rows lack a size; the others show once, few, many or a class for expanded clones.

d_call	clone_size	v_call	j_call	cdr3_aa	cdr3_nt
TRBD2	few	TRBV7-7	TRBJ2-5	CASSLGLAAQETQYF	TGTGCCAGCAGCTTAGGACTAGCGGCACAAGAGACCCAGTACTTC
TRBD1	.	TRBV6-1	TRBJ2-1	CASSEALGTGGAYNEQFF	TGTGCCAGCAGTGAAGCGCTCGGGACAGGGGGCGCCTACAATGAGCAGTTCTTC
TRBD1	.	TRBV27	TRBJ2-3	CASRPIQGFADTQYF	TGTGCCAGCAGGCCAATACAGGGGTTCGCGGATACGCAGTATTTT
.	.	TRBV18	TRBJ1-2	CASSPVAIDYGYTF	TGTGCCAGCTCACCCGTGGCCATCGACTATGGCTACACCTTC
TRBD2	.	TRBV4-2	TRBJ2-1	CASSRPNSTGTSGSWLFF	TGTGCCAGCAGCCGGCCCAACTCTACCGGGACTAGCGGGAGTTGGTTGTTCTTC
TRBD2	.	TRBV9	TRBJ2-5	CASSVDGRATQETQYF	TGTGCCAGCAGCGTAGATGGGAGGGCGACCCAAGAGACCCAGTACTTC
TRBD2	.	TRBV28	TRBJ2-7	CASSFPGLAGVYYEQYF	TGTGCCAGCAGTTTCCCGGGACTAGCGGGAGTTTACTACGAGCAGTACTTC
.	.	TRBV28	TRBJ2-3	CASSLYWAGSSTDTQYF	TGTGCCAGCAGTTTATATTGGGCGGGATCTAGCACAGATACGCAGTATTTT
TRBD2	.	TRBV29-1	TRBJ2-1	CSVEVATSGRPSDNEQFF	TGCAGCGTTGAAGTTGCGACTAGCGGGAGGCCCTCGGACAATGAGCAGTTCTTC
TRBD2	.	TRBV6-5	TRBJ2-1	CASSYRTSGRGNEQFF	TGTGCCAGCAGTTACCGCACTAGCGGGCGGGGCAATGAGCAGTTCTTC
TRBD2	.	TRBV18	TRBJ2-1	CASSPPPAGGLNEQFF	TGTGCCAGCTCACCACCGCCAGCGGGAGGGTTAAATGAGCAGTTCTTC
TRBD2	.	TRBV7-2	TRBJ2-7	CASSLRLAGPENEQYF	TGTGCCAGCAGCTTACGACTAGCGGGCCCTGAAAACGAGCAGTACTTC
TRBD2	.	TRBV4-3	TRBJ2-7	CASSHHKGRASYEQYF	TGCGCCAGCAGCCACCATAAGGGGAGGGCCTCCTACGAGCAGTACTTC
.	.	TRBV7-5	TRBJ2-1	CARSLTSGAWNEQFF	TGTGCCAGAAGCTTAACTAGCGGGGCGTGGAATGAGCAGTTCTTC
TRBD2	.	TRBV12-5	TRBJ2-1	CASGLPTLAGDNNEQFF	TGTGCTAGTGGTTTGCCAACACTAGCGGGAGATAACAATGAGCAGTTCTTC
.	.	TRBV6-4	TRBJ2-3	CASSDSIPGKGTDTQYF	TGTGCCAGCAGTGACTCGATACCCGGGAAGGGCACAGATACGCAGTATTTT
.	.	TRBV19	TRBJ2-2	CASTQMAGWDTGELFF	TGTGCCAGTACCCAAATGGCGGGGTGGGACACCGGGGAGCTGTTTTTT
.	few	TRBV10-3	TRBJ1-2	CAIKAGAGSYTF	TGTGCCATAAAGGCAGGCGCCGGAAGCTACACCTTC
TRBD2	.	TRBV5-1	TRBJ2-1	CASSLRGTSRIGSSYNEQFF	TGCGCCAGCAGCTTGCGGGGGACTAGCAGAATTGGAAGCTCCTACAATGAGCAGTTCTTC
.	.	TRBV6-5	TRBJ1-2	CASSLLSNYGYTF	TGTGCCAGCAGTTTGCTGAGTAACTATGGCTACACCTTC
.	.	TRBV6-1	TRBJ1-3	CASSEEGSEGLGNTIYF	TGTGCCAGCAGTGAAGAGGGGTCGGAAGGGCTGGGGAACACCATATATTTT
.	.	TRBV15	TRBJ2-7	CATSRDRGDSYEQYF	TGTGCCACCAGCAGAGATAGGGGCGACAGCTACGAGCAGTACTTC
.	.	TRBV7-6	TRBJ2-3	CASSSRQGLRDTQYF	TGTGCCAGCAGCTCACGACAGGGACTCCGGGATACGCAGTATTTT
.	.	TRBV30	TRBJ2-7	CAWGEPYEQYF	TGTGCCTGGGGGGAGCCTTACGAGCAGTACTTC
TRBD1	.	TRBV27	TRBJ2-7	CASSPTADRAPKGGYEQYF	TGTGCCAGCAGCCCTACTGCGGACAGGGCCCCGAAGGGGGGCTACGAGCAGTACTTC
TRBD2	.	TRBV10-3	TRBJ2-3	CAISPRLATDTQYF	TGTGCCATCAGTCCGAGACTAGCCACAGATACGCAGTATTTT
.	few	TRBV28	TRBJ2-7	CASRSSGGNYEQYF	TGTGCCAGCAGGAGCTCCGGGGGAAACTACGAGCAGTACTTC
.	.	TRBV19	TRBJ2-4	CASSMRRDGAPAKNIQYF	TGTGCCAGTAGTATGAGGAGGGATGGAGCTCCGGCCAAAAACATTCAGTACTTC
TRBD1	few	TRBV4-3	TRBJ2-5	CASSPGQGSPRVETQYF	TGCGCCAGCAGCCCGGGACAGGGTTCACCCAGAGTGGAGACCCAGTACTTC
TRBD1	.	TRBV28	TRBJ2-1	CASSLGEDRDGEQFF	TGTGCCAGCAGTTTAGGGGAGGACAGGGACGGTGAGCAGTTCTTC
.	once	TRBV13	TRBJ2-3	CASSPFLRLDPGTQYF	TGTGCCAGCAGCCCGTTCTTGAGACTAGACCCCGGTACGCAGTATTTT
.	.	TRBV20-1	TRBJ1-2	CSASRVHGYTF	TGCAGTGCTAGCAGGGTCCATGGCTACACCTTC
TRBD2	.	TRBV4-1	TRBJ2-2	CASSPSGDTGELFF	TGCGCCAGCAGTCCAAGCGGGGACACCGGGGAGCTGTTTTTT
TRBD2	.	TRBV5-1	TRBJ2-7	CASSLSGPSSYEQYF	TGCGCCAGCAGCCTTAGCGGGCCCAGCTCCTACGAGCAGTACTTC
.	.	TRBV19	TRBJ2-1	CASSIVGRDDYNNEQFF	TGTGCCAGTAGTATAGTGGGGCGGGATGATTATAACAATGAGCAGTTCTTC
TRBD2	.	TRBV29-1	TRBJ2-3	CSVRAFPSGRTTDTQYF	TGCAGCGTAAGAGCTTTTCCTAGCGGGAGGACCACAGATACGCAGTATTTT
TRBD1	.	TRBV28	TRBJ1-2	CASSSKTPDRGLGYGYTF	TGTGCCAGCAGTTCAAAGACCCCTGACAGGGGGCTAGGGTATGGCTACACCTTC
TRBD2	.	TRBV4-1	TRBJ2-1	CASSHPTKREWNEQFF	TGCGCCAGCAGCCACCCAACGAAGCGGGAGTGGAATGAGCAGTTCTTC
TRBD1	once	TRBV7-2	TRBJ2-7	CASSLAPGQGRCEQYF	TGTGCCAGCAGCTTAGCGCCGGGACAGGGGCGATGCGAGCAGTACTTC
TRBD1	.	TRBV18	TRBJ1-1	CASSPLEGADFEAFF	TGTGCCAGCTCACCACTGGAGGGGGCGGATTTCGAAGCTTTCTTT
.	.	TRBV10-3	TRBJ2-7	CAISALTEQYF	TGTGCCATCAGTGCCCTGACAGAGCAGTACTTC
.	.	TRBV14	TRBJ2-5	CASRRQDLQETQYF	TGTGCCAGCAGGCGACAGGATTTGCAAGAGACCCAGTACTTC
.	.	TRBV27	TRBJ2-7	CASSTGGGTYSYEQYF	TGTGCCAGCAGTACGGGCGGCGGGACCTACTCCTACGAGCAGTACTTC
TRBD2	.	TRBV23-1	TRBJ2-7	CARPGAGAPYEQYF	TGCGCCCGGCCCGGAGCGGGAGCCCCCTACGAGCAGTACTTC
.	.	TRBV9	TRBJ2-7	CASSPRGSFYEQYF	TGTGCCAGCAGCCCTAGAGGGTCTTTCTACGAGCAGTACTTC
TRBD2	.	TRBV27	TRBJ2-1	CASSLGGRAPYNEQFF	TGTGCCAGCAGTTTGGGCGGGAGGGCCCCCTACAATGAGCAGTTCTTC
TRBD1	.	TRBV28	TRBJ1-1	CASNLGQGVAFF	TGTGCCAGCAACCTAGGACAGGGGGTGGCTTTCTTT
.	.	TRBV11-2	TRBJ1-4	CASSLGGGPNEKLFF	TGTGCCAGCAGCTTGGGCGGGGGACCAAATGAAAAACTGTTTTTT
TRBD1	.	TRBV30	TRBJ2-5	CAWSRTGGWETQYF	TGTGCCTGGAGTCGGACAGGGGGCTGGGAGACCCAGTACTTC
TRBD1	.	TRBV27	TRBJ2-7	CASRTSDRGPHEQYF	TGTGCCAGCAGAACTTCGGACAGGGGGCCACACGAGCAGTACTTC
.	.	TRBV4-1	TRBJ1-5	CASSQAPGDSNQPQHF	TGCGCCAGCAGCCAAGCGCCGGGAGATAGCAATCAGCCCCAGCATTTT
TRBD2	.	TRBV4-1	TRBJ2-3	CASSPRLAQADTQYF	TGCGCCAGCAGCCCCCGACTAGCGCAGGCAGATACGCAGTATTTT
.	.	TRBV14	TRBJ1-3	CASSQEEGRSGNTIYF	TGTGCCAGCAGCCAAGAGGAGGGAAGGTCCGGAAACACCATATATTTT
.	.	TRBV7-2	TRBJ2-7	CASSQANWSVFHEQYF	TGTGCCAGCAGCCAAGCTAATTGGAGCGTCTTCCACGAGCAGTACTTC
.	.	TRBV4-3	TRBJ2-7	CASSQDLVSSYEQYF	TGCGCCAGCAGCCAAGATTTGGTCAGCTCCTACGAGCAGTACTTC